Below, 29 T cell receptor beta chains from the same sample are listed, as sequenced in a study of blood T cell repertoires in COVID-19. Measured with immunoSEQ multiplex PCR; TCRdb has only the in-frame clones, and not every one. Counted here are about 47,000 clones, nearly 90% occurring once; the ten biggest clones make up over 2.5%. The source material was peripheral blood. Source of these receptors: a man aged 45-65 years with active COVID-19.

J is TRBJ2-1 and V is TRBV4-1; D is uncertain. Deletions cut 1 base from V and 10 bases from J, with 11 bases between. The CDR3 is 13 amino acids. Germline loops: CDR1 MGHRA, CDR2 YSYEKL. The CDR3 loop is CASSQAPEREQFF. The CDR3, as DNA: TGCGCCAGCAGCCAAGCCCCGGAGAGGGAGCAGTTCTTC.

A word on this clone: At one end, the junction sequence differs from germline, possibly due to a read error. The chain employs TRBV29-1 and TRBJ2-3, with 11 bases lining up with TRBD2. The CDR3 sequence is 14 residues long. CDR1 and CDR2 from the germline V gene are SQVTM and ANQGSEA. In DNA form, the CDR3 reads TGCAGCGCTGAACTAGCGGGAGTTAAAGATACGCAGTATTTT. Translating gives CSAELAGVKDTQYF.

The CDR3 nucleotides are TGTGCCAGCAGTTACACCGGACAGTACGAGCAGTACTTC. The encoded protein is CASSYTGQYEQYF. The chain joins TRBV6-5 to TRBJ2-7; TRBD1 might be the D (6 bases). Trimming removed 2 bases at V and 4 bases at J, with 9 bases between. Germline CDR1 is MNHEY and CDR2 is SVGAGI. The length of the CDR3 is 13 residues.

This clone was detected only a few times. This chain joins TRBV11-2 and TRBJ2-7; 7 bases align to TRBD1. Germline CDR1 is SGHAT and CDR2 is FQNNGV. This CDR3 spans 12 amino acids. Germline trimming cut 6 bases from V and 2 bases from J; bases unmatched to any gene: 1. The CDR3, as DNA: TGTGCCAGCAGGGGACAGCCCTACGAGCAGTACGTC. Amino acid sequence: CASRGQPYEQYV.

V and J are TRBV5-1 and TRBJ1-4; D gene ambiguous. Trimming left V 3 bases short and J 0 bases short, with 12 bases between. CDR1 and CDR2 from the germline V gene are SGHRS and YFSETQ. The CDR3 has 16 amino acids. The CDR3 DNA is TGCGCCAGCAGCTCGGGAGGGAAGGCAACTAATGAAAAACTGTTTTTT. It codes for CASSSGGKATNEKLFF. The full variable domain, rest sourced from reference TRBV5-1 and TRBJ1-4, is KAGVTQTPRYLIKTRGQQVTLSCSPISGHRSVSWYQQTPGQGLQFLFEYFSETQRNKGNFPGRFSGRQFSNSRSEMNVSTLELGDSALYLCASSSGGKATNEKLFFGSGTQLSVL.

The rearrangement uses TRBV27 and TRBJ2-5; 10 bases are a match to TRBD2. The V gene's germline CDR1 is MNHEY and CDR2 SMNVEV (reference sequence). J gave up 5 bases and V 5 bases, and 11 bases lay outside the gene matches. The CDR3 runs to 16 residues. CDR3 loop: CASSLRAGGPRETQYF. In DNA form, the CDR3 reads TGTGCCAGCAGTCTCCGAGCGGGAGGGCCTCGTGAGACCCAGTACTTC.

The chain employs TRBV5-1 and TRBJ1-5, with D perhaps matching TRBD1 (6 bases). V lost 0 bases and J lost 2, with 9 bases in between. Germline V lookup: CDR1 SGHRS, CDR2 YFSETQ. CDR3 size: 15 residues. The CDR3 nucleotides read TGCGCCAGCAGCTTGGAGACAGGCGGCAATCAGCCCCAGCATTTT. Encoded protein: CASSLETGGNQPQHF.

The rearrangement uses TRBV19 and TRBJ2-1, with 8 bases identical to TRBD2. The CDR3 loop spans 14 amino acids. CDR1 and CDR2 from the germline V gene are LNHDA and SQIVND (reference sequence). V trimming: 3 bases; J trimming: 6 bases; junction bases outside the gene matches: 4. CDR3: CASSIASGSNEQFF. The CDR3 nucleotides read TGTGCCAGTAGTATTGCCAGCGGGAGCAATGAGCAGTTCTTC.

The chain employs TRBV10-1 and TRBJ2-7; 9 positions agree with TRBD1. The V segment lost 4 bases and the J segment 1 base; nucleotides outside the gene matches: 2. Germline loops: CDR1 WNHNN, CDR2 SYGVQD (reference sequence). The CDR3 consists of 14 residues. The CDR3 reads CASSGDRASYEQYF. CDR3 nucleotides: TGCGCCAGCAGTGGGGACAGGGCGTCCTACGAGCAGTACTTC.

This clone was found a few times. V usage is TRBV5-1 and J usage is TRBJ2-1, with D unclear. This CDR3 comprises 16 residues. V was clipped by 0 bases and J by 4 bases, with 14 bases between them. Looked up from germline, CDR1 is SGHRS and CDR2 is YFSETQ. CDR3 nucleotide sequence: TGCGCCAGCAGCTTGGCCTCAACGTCGAGTTACAATGAGCAGTTCTTC. This codes for CASSLASTSSYNEQFF.

This sequence joins TRBV4-3 and TRBJ2-7; weak D call: TRBD1 (6 bases). Germline V CDR1 and CDR2: LGHNA, YSLEER. The CDR3 loop spans 16 amino acids. V was trimmed by 0 bases and J by 3 bases, leaving 15 bases between them. The chain's CDR3 is CASSQDLWTVYYEQYF. CDR3 in DNA: TGCGCCAGCAGCCAAGATCTATGGACAGTTTACTACGAGCAGTACTTC.

The chain combines TRBV10-3 with TRBJ1-1, with a tentative D call TRBD1 (5 bases). Germline V CDR1 and CDR2: ENHRY, SYGVKD. Trimming cost V 6 bases and J 1 base, with 12 bases left between them. The CDR3 is 14 amino acids. The CDR3 spells CAIRGDLENTEAFF. The CDR3 nucleotides read TGTGCCATCAGGGGGGACTTAGAGAACACTGAAGCTTTCTTT.

This clone was seen just once. The chain couples TRBV6-4 to TRBJ2-1; 11 bases match TRBD2. The CDR3 is 15 residues long. V lost 10 bases and J lost 4; bases outside the gene matches: 9. The germline V gene has CDR1 MRHNA and CDR2 SNTAGT. CDR3 sequence (DNA): TGTGCCACGTCCTTAGCGGGGGGGTCTTACAATGAGCAGTTCTTC. It translates to CATSLAGGSYNEQFF.

V gene TRBV2 combines with J gene TRBJ2-2; TRBD2 might be the D (6 bases). V was pared by 7 bases and J by 3 bases, with 15 bases between. The CDR3 extends over 15 amino acids. Per the germline V gene, CDR1 is SNHLY and CDR2 is FYNNEI. In nucleotides, the CDR3 is TGTGCCAGCACCGAGGCCGGAGGGGACACCGGGGAGCTGTTTTTT. This sequence encodes CASTEAGGDTGELFF.

V and J are TRBV5-1 and TRBJ2-1; possibly TRBD2 for D (5 bases). The CDR3 spans 15 residues. V dropped 0 bases and J dropped 0 bases, with 7 bases sitting between them. The germline gives CDR1 SGHRS, CDR2 YFSETQ. CDR3 sequence reads: CASSLAGSSYNEQFF. CDR3 nucleotides: TGCGCCAGCAGCTTGGCGGGGAGCTCCTACAATGAGCAGTTCTTC.

The chain joins TRBV12-5 to TRBJ1-1; D not resolved. The V end was cut by 2 bases, the J end by 8 bases, with 9 bases between. Germline V gene data show CDR1 as LGHNT and CDR2 as FRNRAP. The CDR3 has 12 amino acids. DNA for the CDR3: TGTGCTAGTGGTTTGAGCTGGGCCGAAGCTTTCTTT. Protein: CASGLSWAEAFF.

The chain uses TRBV6-5 and TRBJ1-1; tentative D call: TRBD1 (5 bases). Trimming removed 2 bases from V and 8 bases from J, with 18 bases in between. The CDR3 length is 15 residues. Germline CDR1 and CDR2: MNHEY and SVGAGI. CDR3 sequence: CASSYATASGSEAFF. DNA of the CDR3: TGTGCCAGCAGTTACGCGACAGCCTCCGGGTCGGAAGCTTTCTTT.

The chain carries TRBV27 and TRBJ1-5; 9 positions agree with TRBD1. The CDR3 is made up of 14 amino acids. Germline loops: CDR1 MNHEY, CDR2 SMNVEV (reference sequence). V lost 6 bases and J lost 4; bases outside the gene matches: 4. CDR3 nucleotides: TGTGCCAGCAGGGGGACAGGGCTGAATCAGCCCCAGCATTTT. This translates into CASRGTGLNQPQHF.

The chain couples TRBV28 to TRBJ2-3, with D uncertain. V lost 2 bases to trimming and J lost 6 bases, with 3 bases between them. Germline CDR1 is MDHEN and CDR2 is SYDVKM. The CDR3 totals 11 residues. The CDR3 bases are TGTGCCAGCAGTTTACTGGATACGCAGTATTTT. This gives the protein CASSLLDTQYF.

This chain links TRBV12-5 with TRBJ2-1, with 11 positions matching TRBD1. V gave up 2 bases and J gave up 9 bases; unmatched junction bases: 12. There are 17 residues in the CDR3. Germline lookup yields CDR1 LGHNT and CDR2 FRNRAP. The CDR3 loop reads CASGLLLSRTGGSEQFF. CDR3 nucleotide sequence: TGTGCTAGTGGTTTGCTTTTGAGCAGGACAGGGGGCAGTGAGCAGTTCTTC.

This chain joins TRBV10-1 and TRBJ2-3; 9 bases are a match to TRBD2. The V gene's germline CDR1 is WNHNN and CDR2 SYGVQD (reference sequence). The CDR3 is made up of 19 amino acids. The V gene end was trimmed by 2 bases and the J gene end by 1 base; junction bases not matched to a gene: 13. The CDR3 sequence is CASSEIYPGAGGGTDTQYF. DNA of the CDR3: TGCGCCAGCAGTGAGATCTACCCAGGCGCGGGAGGGGGCACAGATACGCAGTATTTT.

The chain couples TRBV27 to TRBJ1-4; D is ambiguous. Trimming removed 3 bases at V and 8 bases at J, with 19 bases between. Looked up from germline, CDR1 is MNHEY and CDR2 is SMNVEV (reference sequence). The CDR3 has 16 residues. The CDR3 DNA is TGTGCCAGCAGTTTTGTCAGCGGCCGATCTAGAGAAAAACTGTTTTTT. Translated, it gives CASSFVSGRSREKLFF.

This clone was observed once. The chain couples TRBV11-2 to TRBJ2-5, with 14 bases matching TRBD2. The V gene's germline CDR1 is SGHAT and CDR2 FQNNGV. The CDR3 runs 18 residues. With 4 bases clipped from V and 5 bases from J, the junction kept 12 bases outside the gene matches. The CDR3 protein is CASSSPLTSGRAAETQYF. The CDR3 nucleotides are TGTGCCAGCAGCTCTCCTTTGACTAGCGGGAGGGCCGCCGAGACCCAGTACTTC.

This CDR3 reads CASSNGQAYNSPLHF. DNA of the CDR3: TGTGCCAGCAGCAACGGTCAGGCGTATAATTCACCCCTCCACTTT. The rearrangement uses TRBV6-5 and TRBJ1-6; D is unresolved. V was pared by 6 bases and J by 4 bases, with 13 bases between. CDR1 is MNHEY and CDR2 is SVGAGI in the germline V gene. The CDR3 sequence is 15 residues long.

V usage is TRBV15 and J usage is TRBJ1-3; 10 nucleotides align to TRBD1. Trimming cost V 2 bases and J 8 bases; bases outside gene matches: 6. The CDR3 is 15 residues long. Germline V gene data show CDR1 as LNHNV and CDR2 as YYDKDF (reference sequence). This CDR3 reads CATSRRQGAVDTIYF. CDR3 in DNA: TGTGCCACCAGCAGAAGACAGGGGGCTGTAGACACCATATATTTT. Full variable domain (missing parts from reference TRBV15 and TRBJ1-3): DAMVIQNPRYQVTQFGKPVTLSCSQTLNHNVMYWYQQKSSQAPKLLFHYYDKDFNNEADTPDNFQSRRPNTSFCFLDIRSPGLGDTAMYLCATSRRQGAVDTIYFGEGSWLTVV.

The chain has TRBV30 and TRBJ2-1; 11 bases align to TRBD2. J gave up 8 bases and V 5 bases, and 14 bases lay outside the gene matches. This CDR3 spans 16 amino acids. Germline loops: CDR1 GTSNPN, CDR2 SVGIG (reference sequence). The CDR3 DNA reads as TGTGCCTGGGTTAGTAAACTAGCGGGAGACCAGGATGAGCAGTTCTTC. Translated, it gives CAWVSKLAGDQDEQFF.

DNA for the CDR3: TGTGCCACCAGCAGAGCAGACAGGGAATACGAGCAGTACGTC. Translation gives CATSRADREYEQYV. The chain couples TRBV15 to TRBJ2-7, with TRBD1 identical over 7 bases. With 1 base clipped from V and 4 bases from J, the junction kept 4 bases outside the gene matches. In germline, CDR1 is LNHNV, CDR2 YYDKDF (reference sequence). The CDR3 contains 14 residues.

This clone was seen just once. The V gene is TRBV7-6, the J gene TRBJ2-1; no reliable D call. The CDR3 spans 15 residues. V shed 0 bases and J shed 2 bases, with 8 bases lying between them. CDR1 is SGHVS, CDR2 FNYEAQ, per germline. CDR3 residues: CASSLALVAYNEQFF. Written as DNA, the CDR3 is TGTGCCAGCAGCTTAGCGCTAGTCGCCTACAATGAGCAGTTCTTC.

The CDR3, as DNA: TGTGCCAGCAGGGAGGCTAGCACCGGGGAGCTGTTTTTT. This translates into CASREASTGELFF. This chain joins TRBV12-3 or TRBV12-4 and TRBJ2-2, with TRBD2 as a possible D gene (5 bases). Trimming pared 6 bases from V and 4 bases from J, leaving 9 bases between. The CDR3 extends over 13 amino acids.